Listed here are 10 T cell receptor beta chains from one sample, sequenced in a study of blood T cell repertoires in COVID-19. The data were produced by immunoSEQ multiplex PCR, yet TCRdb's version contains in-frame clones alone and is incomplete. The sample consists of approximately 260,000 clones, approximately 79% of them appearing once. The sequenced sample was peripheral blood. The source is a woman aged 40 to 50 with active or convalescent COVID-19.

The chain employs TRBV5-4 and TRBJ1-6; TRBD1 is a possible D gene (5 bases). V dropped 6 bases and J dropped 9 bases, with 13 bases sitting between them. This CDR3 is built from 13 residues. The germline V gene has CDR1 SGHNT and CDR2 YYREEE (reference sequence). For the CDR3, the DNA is TGTGCCAGCAATAGGCAGGGAAGTTCACCCCTCCACTTT. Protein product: CASNRQGSSPLHF.

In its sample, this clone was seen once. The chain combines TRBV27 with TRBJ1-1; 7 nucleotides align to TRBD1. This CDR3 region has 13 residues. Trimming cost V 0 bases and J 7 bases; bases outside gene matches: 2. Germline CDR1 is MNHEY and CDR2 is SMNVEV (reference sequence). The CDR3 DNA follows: TGTGCCAGCAGTTTATCTAGGACAGGTGAAGCTTTCTTT. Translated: CASSLSRTGEAFF.

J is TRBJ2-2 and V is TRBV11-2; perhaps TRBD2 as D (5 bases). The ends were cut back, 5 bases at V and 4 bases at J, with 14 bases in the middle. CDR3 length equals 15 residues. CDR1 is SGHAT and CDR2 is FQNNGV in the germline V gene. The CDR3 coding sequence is TGTGCCAGCAGCCCGGGATACGGGTCCACCGGGGAGCTGTTTTTT. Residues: CASSPGYGSTGELFF. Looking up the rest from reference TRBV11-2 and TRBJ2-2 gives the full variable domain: EAGVAQSPRYKIIEKRQSVAFWCNPISGHATLYWYQQILGQGPKLLIQFQNNGVVDDSQLPKDRFSAERLKGVDSTLKIQPAKLEDSAVYLCASSPGYGSTGELFFGEGSRLTVL.

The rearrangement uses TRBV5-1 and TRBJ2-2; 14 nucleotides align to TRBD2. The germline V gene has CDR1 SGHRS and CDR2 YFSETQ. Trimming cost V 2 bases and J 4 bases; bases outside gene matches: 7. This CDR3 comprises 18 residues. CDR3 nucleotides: TGCGCCAGCAGCTTTTGGACTAGCGGGGGGACGGGCACCGGGGAGCTGTTTTTT. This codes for CASSFWTSGGTGTGELFF.

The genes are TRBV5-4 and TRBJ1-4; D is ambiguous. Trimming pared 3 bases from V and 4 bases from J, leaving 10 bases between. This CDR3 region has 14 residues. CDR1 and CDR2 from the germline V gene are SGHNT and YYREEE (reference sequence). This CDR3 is CASSSSLLNEKLFF. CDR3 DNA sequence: TGTGCCAGCAGCTCGAGTTTACTTAATGAAAAACTGTTTTTT.

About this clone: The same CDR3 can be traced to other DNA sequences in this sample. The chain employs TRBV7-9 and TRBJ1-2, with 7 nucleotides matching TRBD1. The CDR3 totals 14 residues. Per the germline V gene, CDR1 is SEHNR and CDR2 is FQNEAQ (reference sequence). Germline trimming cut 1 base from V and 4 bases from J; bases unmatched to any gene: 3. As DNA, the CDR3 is TGTGCCAGCAGCTTAGGACAGGGAGCCTATGGCTACACCTTC. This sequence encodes CASSLGQGAYGYTF.

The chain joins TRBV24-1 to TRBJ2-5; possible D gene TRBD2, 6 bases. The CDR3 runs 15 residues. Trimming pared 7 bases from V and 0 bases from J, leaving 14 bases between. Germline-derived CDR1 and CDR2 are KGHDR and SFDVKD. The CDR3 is CATSKGLGHQETQYF. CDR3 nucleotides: TGTGCCACCAGCAAGGGACTCGGCCACCAAGAGACCCAGTACTTC.

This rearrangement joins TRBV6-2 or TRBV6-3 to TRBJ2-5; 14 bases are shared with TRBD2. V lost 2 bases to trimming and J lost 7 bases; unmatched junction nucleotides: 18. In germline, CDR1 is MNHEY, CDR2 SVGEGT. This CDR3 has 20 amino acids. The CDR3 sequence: CASSYPGLAGASSSRRTQYF. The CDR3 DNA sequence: TGTGCCAGCAGTTACCCGGGACTAGCGGGGGCCTCCTCCTCCAGAAGGACCCAGTACTTC.

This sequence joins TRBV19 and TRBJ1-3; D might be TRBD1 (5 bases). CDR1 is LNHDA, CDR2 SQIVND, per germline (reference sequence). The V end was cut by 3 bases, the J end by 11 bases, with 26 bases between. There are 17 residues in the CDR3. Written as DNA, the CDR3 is TGTGCCAGTAGTATCATCGGTACAGGCCGGTGGATCTCAGCCATATATTTT. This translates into CASSIIGTGRWISAIYF.

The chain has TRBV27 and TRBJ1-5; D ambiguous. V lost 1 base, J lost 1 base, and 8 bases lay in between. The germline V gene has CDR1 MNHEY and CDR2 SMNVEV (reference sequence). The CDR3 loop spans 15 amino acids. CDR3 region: CASSLFRGSNQPQHF. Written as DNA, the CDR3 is TGTGCCAGCAGTTTATTTCGGGGAAGCAATCAGCCCCAGCATTTT.